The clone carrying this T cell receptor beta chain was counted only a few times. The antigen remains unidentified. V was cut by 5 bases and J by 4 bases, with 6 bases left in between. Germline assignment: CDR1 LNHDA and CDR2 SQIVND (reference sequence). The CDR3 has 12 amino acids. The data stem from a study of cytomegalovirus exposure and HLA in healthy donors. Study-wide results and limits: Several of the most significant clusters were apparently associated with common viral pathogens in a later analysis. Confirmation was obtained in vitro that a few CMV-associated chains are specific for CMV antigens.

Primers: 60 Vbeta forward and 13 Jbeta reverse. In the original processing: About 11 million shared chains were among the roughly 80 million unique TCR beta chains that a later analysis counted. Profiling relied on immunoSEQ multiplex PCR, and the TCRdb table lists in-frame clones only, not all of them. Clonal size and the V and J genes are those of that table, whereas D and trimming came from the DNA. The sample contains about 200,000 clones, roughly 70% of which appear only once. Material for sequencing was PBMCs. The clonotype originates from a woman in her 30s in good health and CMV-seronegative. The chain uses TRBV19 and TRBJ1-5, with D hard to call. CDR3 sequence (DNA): TGTGCCAGTAGTGGGCCTAATCAGCCCCAGCATTTT. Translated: CASSGPNQPQHF.